The next 18 T cell receptor beta chains were all read from a single sample in a study of cytomegalovirus exposure and HLA in healthy donors. PCR used 60 Vbeta primers and 13 Jbeta primers. Only in-frame clones appear in the TCRdb table, and some are missing; sequencing was by immunoSEQ multiplex PCR. This sample has fewer than 140,000 clones, with approximately 82% found just once. Material for sequencing was PBMCs. The receptors were gathered from a man aged 35-49 years in good health and CMV-seronegative.

This clone was recorded a few times. CDR3 protein: CASSIDMFYGYTF. CDR3 coding DNA: TGCGCCAGCAGCATCGACATGTTCTATGGCTACACCTTC. This chain connects TRBV5-1 to TRBJ1-2; D not certain. CDR1 is SGHRS and CDR2 is YFSETQ in the germline V gene. CDR3 size: 13 residues. V lost 4 bases to trimming and J lost 4 bases, with 11 bases between them.

V usage is TRBV6-4 and J usage is TRBJ1-1, with D uncertain. The ends were cut back, 6 bases at V and 5 bases at J, with 16 bases in the middle. The germline V gene encodes CDR1 MRHNA and CDR2 SNTAGT. This CDR3 spans 14 amino acids. CDR3 in amino acids: CASSQTQTGTEAFF. CDR3 sequence (DNA): TGTGCCAGCAGCCAGACCCAGACTGGGACTGAAGCTTTCTTT.

Remarks on this clone: At one boundary the junction diverges from the germline segment, which might be a read error. The rearrangement uses TRBV6-5 and TRBJ1-2, with 7 bases matching TRBD1. CDR1 MNHEY and CDR2 SVGAGI come from the germline V gene. The CDR3 covers 15 residues. The CDR3 loop is CAGSPSIRQGGGYTF. CDR3 in DNA: TGTGCCGGCAGCCCTTCTATCAGACAGGGTGGCGGCTACACCTTC.

CDR3 sequence reads: CASSDASGGKETQYF. DNA of the CDR3: TGTGCCAGCAGTGACGCGAGCGGGGGAAAAGAGACCCAGTACTTC. The rearrangement links TRBV6-1 to TRBJ2-5; 8 nucleotides match TRBD2. Germline V gene sequence: CDR1 MNHNS, CDR2 SASEGT. Trimming took 3 bases from V and 3 from J; bases not matched to a gene: 6. The CDR3 is 15 residues long.

The chain has TRBV10-1 and TRBJ2-5; D unclear. In germline, CDR1 is WNHNN, CDR2 SYGVQD (reference sequence). Trimming took 4 bases from V and 2 from J, leaving 8 bases between them. The CDR3 length is 13 residues. In DNA form, the CDR3 reads TGCGCCAGCAGTGTACGGGTACAAGAGACCCAGTACTTC. It yields the protein CASSVRVQETQYF.

The chain combines TRBV7-9 with TRBJ1-3, with D perhaps TRBD1 (6 bases). The germline V gene has CDR1 SEHNR and CDR2 FQNEAQ (reference sequence). Trimming stripped 5 bases from V and 2 bases from J, with 13 bases between. The CDR3 consists of 15 residues. CDR3 amino acids: CASSPQGGAGNTIYF. CDR3 nucleotides: TGTGCCAGCAGCCCCCAAGGGGGGGCTGGAAACACCATATATTTT.

The rearrangement joins TRBV5-1 to TRBJ1-5; 10 bases agree with TRBD1. Losses at the gene ends were 3 bases for V and 6 bases for J; bases not matched to a gene: 3. Germline CDR1 is SGHRS and CDR2 is YFSETQ. The length of the CDR3 is 14 residues. The CDR3 is CASSSGQGVQPQHF. The CDR3, as DNA: TGCGCCAGCAGCTCAGGACAGGGGGTTCAGCCCCAGCATTTT.

This chain uses TRBV4-1 with TRBJ2-3; 8 bases fit TRBD2. This CDR3 comprises 17 residues. The germline V gene has CDR1 MGHRA and CDR2 YSYEKL. V dropped 0 bases and J dropped 2; count of bases not matched to a gene: 7. The CDR3, as DNA: TGCGCCAGCAGCCAAGATCGGACGGGGGGGCTCACAGATACGCAGTATTTT. Protein: CASSQDRTGGLTDTQYF.

Here the CDR3 DNA reads TGTGCCAGCAGCTTGGGGGGGCCATCCTACGAGCAGTACTTC. This gives the protein CASSLGGPSYEQYF. V and J are TRBV5-6 and TRBJ2-7, with D maybe TRBD1 (6 bases). Germline V CDR1 and CDR2: SGHDT, YYEEEE. The CDR3 runs 14 residues. The ends were cut back, 0 bases at V and 1 base at J, with 8 bases in the middle.

In its sample, this clone was seen a few times. This rearrangement joins TRBV2 to TRBJ1-1; TRBD1 aligns across 7 bases. The V gene's germline CDR1 is SNHLY and CDR2 FYNNEI. The CDR3 is 15 amino acids. The J segment lost 0 bases and the V segment lost 6 bases, leaving 7 bases of the junction unmatched. This CDR3 reads CASRALGQLNTEAFF. The CDR3 region has the DNA TGTGCCAGCAGGGCCCTGGGACAGTTGAACACTGAAGCTTTCTTT.

The rearrangement joins TRBV7-9 to TRBJ2-5; D perhaps matches TRBD1 (5 bases). Germline CDR1 and CDR2: SEHNR and FQNEAQ (reference sequence). V was trimmed by 5 bases and J by 4 bases, leaving 11 bases between them. CDR3 size: 13 residues. Written as DNA, the CDR3 is TGTGCCAGCAGCCGCAGGGTCGGAGAGACCCAGTACTTC. The encoded protein is CASSRRVGETQYF.

The gene calls are TRBV15 and TRBJ1-6, with D perhaps TRBD1 (5 bases). Germline CDR1 is LNHNV and CDR2 is YYDKDF (reference sequence). The CDR3 is 16 residues long. Trimming stripped 0 bases from V and 2 bases from J, with 8 bases between. This CDR3 is CATSRDQGTYNSPLHF. For the CDR3, the DNA is TGTGCCACCAGCAGAGATCAGGGAACCTATAATTCACCCCTCCACTTT.

The J gene is TRBJ1-1, the V gene TRBV14; D possibly corresponds to TRBD1 (6 bases). The CDR3 is made up of 14 amino acids. V was clipped by 9 bases and J by 5 bases, with 19 bases between them. Germline CDR1 SGHDN, CDR2 FVKESK. The CDR3: CASITSDRATEAFF. The CDR3 nucleotides are TGTGCCAGTATCACATCGGACAGAGCGACTGAAGCTTTCTTT.

The chain links TRBV6-1 to TRBJ2-2; TRBD1 matches at 9 bases. Trimming removed 7 bases from V and 2 bases from J; junction bases left unmatched: 5. The germline V gene has CDR1 MNHNS and CDR2 SASEGT. This CDR3 has 15 residues. The CDR3 is CASTLGQGNTGELFF. The CDR3 DNA reads as TGTGCCAGCACCTTGGGACAGGGAAACACCGGGGAGCTGTTTTTT.

The CDR3: CASSERTQVQGHRDTQYF. The CDR3 DNA reads TGTGCCAGCAGTGAACGAACTCAGGTGCAGGGTCATAGAGATACGCAGTATTTT. V and J are TRBV6-1 and TRBJ2-3; maybe TRBD1 (5 bases). V was clipped by 2 bases and J by 5 bases, with 23 bases between them. From germline, CDR1 is MNHNS and CDR2 SASEGT. This CDR3 spans 18 amino acids.

The rearrangement uses TRBV7-9 and TRBJ1-5, with unresolved D. Trimming cost V 9 bases and J 0 bases, with 6 bases left between them. Germline CDR1 and CDR2: SEHNR and FQNEAQ (reference sequence). The CDR3 is 12 amino acids. CDR3 region: CASSGSNQPQHF. The CDR3 DNA sequence: TGTGCCAGTTCAGGTAGCAATCAGCCCCAGCATTTT.

The table lists this clone with a few counts. This rearrangement joins TRBV12-5 to TRBJ2-5; 11 bases agree with TRBD1. The CDR3 extends over 16 amino acids. Per germline, CDR1 LGHNT and CDR2 FRNRAP. V dropped 3 bases and J dropped 5; count of bases not matched to a gene: 8. CDR3 coding DNA: TGTGCTAGTGGTTTCGGACGGGGACAGGGGGGGGAGACCCAGTACTTC. Its protein is CASGFGRGQGGETQYF.

V gene TRBV6-6 combines with J gene TRBJ2-7; D gene unclear. This CDR3 is 12 amino acids long. Germline lookup yields CDR1 MNHNY and CDR2 SVGAGI (reference sequence). Between the trimmed V and J ends, which lost 9 bases and 0 bases, there was a span of 9 bases. Here the CDR3 reads CASLTISYEQYF. DNA for the CDR3: TGTGCCAGTCTTACAATCTCCTACGAGCAGTACTTC.